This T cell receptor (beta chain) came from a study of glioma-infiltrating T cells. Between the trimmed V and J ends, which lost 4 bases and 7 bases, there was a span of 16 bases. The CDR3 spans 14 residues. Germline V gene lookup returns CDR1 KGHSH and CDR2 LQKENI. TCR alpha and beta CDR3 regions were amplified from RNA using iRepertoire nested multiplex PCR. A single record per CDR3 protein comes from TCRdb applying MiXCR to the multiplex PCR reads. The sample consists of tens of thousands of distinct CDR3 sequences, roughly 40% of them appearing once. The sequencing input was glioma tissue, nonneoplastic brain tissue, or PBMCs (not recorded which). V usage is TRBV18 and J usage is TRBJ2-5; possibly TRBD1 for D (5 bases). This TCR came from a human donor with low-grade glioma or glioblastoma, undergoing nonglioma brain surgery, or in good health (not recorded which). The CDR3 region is CASSLGARRGTQYF. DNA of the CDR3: TGTGCCAGCTCACTTGGGGCTCGACGAGGGACCCAGTACTTC. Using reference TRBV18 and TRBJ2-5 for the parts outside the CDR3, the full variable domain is NAGVMQNPRHLVRRRGQEARLRCSPMKGHSHVYWYRQLPEEGLKFMVYLQKENIIDESGMPKERFSAEFPKEGPSILRIQQVVRGDSAAYFCASSLGARRGTQYFGPGTRLLVL.